This T cell receptor beta chain was identified during a study of shared clonotypes between healthy human individuals. The CDR3 has 17 residues. In germline, CDR1 is KGHSH, CDR2 LQKENI. Unmatched junction bases numbered 5, after V lost 4 bases and J lost 0 bases. Authors' data handling: ImmunoSEQ yielded junction-only sequences lacking quality scores, so filtering differed. Here immunoSEQ multiplex PCR was the method, and the copy in TCRdb shows in-frame clones only, minus some. The V and J calls and the clone size are those of that table, but D and trimming were determined from the DNA. The profile shows 2 million to 3 million clones, over 85% of them singletons.

Input material: naive CD4+ T cells from PBMCs. Regarding subset: CD45RA+ positively selected. The J gene is TRBJ2-3, the V gene TRBV18, with 12 bases lining up with TRBD2. This TCR came from a young man in good health. Some clones in this sample may be carry-over from other donors' samples. The CDR3 here is CASSLWTSGASTDTQYF. The CDR3, as DNA: TGTGCCAGCTCACTTTGGACTAGCGGGGCTAGCACAGATACGCAGTATTTT. Filled out from reference TRBV18 and TRBJ2-3, the complete variable domain reads NAGVMQNPRHLVRRRGQEARLRCSPMKGHSHVYWYRQLPEEGLKFMVYLQKENIIDESGMPKERFSAEFPKEGPSILRIQQVVRGDSAAYFCASSLWTSGASTDTQYFGPGTRLTVL.